One and the same sample provided the 9 T cell receptor beta chains below, sequenced in a study of regulatory dendritic cells for organ transplantation. TCRdb keeps only in-frame clones here, not all; method: immunoSEQ multiplex PCR. The data contain approximately 19,000 clones, 70% to 80% of them seen just once; the ten biggest clones take up around 1%. The material sequenced was memory CD4+ T cells from blood. Subset of the sample: CD45RO+ memory T cells. The source is a human donor in good health.

The chain recombines TRBV7-2 with TRBJ1-1; D not resolved. V was clipped by 1 base and J by 5 bases, with 11 bases between them. CDR1 and CDR2 from the germline V gene are SGHTA and FQGNSA. The CDR3 runs 14 residues. Written as DNA, the CDR3 is TGTGCCAGCAGCTTAGGGCCCAGAGGAACTGAAGCTTTCTTT. This translates into CASSLGPRGTEAFF.

A few counts support this clone. The genes are TRBV6-5 and TRBJ1-1, with 8 bases aligning to TRBD1. This CDR3 spans 15 amino acids. CDR1 and CDR2 (germline): MNHEY, SVGAGI. Losses at the gene ends were 4 bases for V and 5 bases for J; bases not matched to a gene: 9. CDR3 sequence: CASSFSRGRETEAFF. The CDR3 DNA reads as TGTGCCAGCAGTTTTTCCAGGGGGCGGGAGACTGAAGCTTTCTTT.

The chain couples TRBV20-1 to TRBJ2-7, with D uncertain. V shed 0 bases and J shed 2 bases, with 2 bases lying between them. Germline V CDR1 and CDR2: DFQATT, SNEGSKA (reference sequence). The CDR3 runs to 11 residues. CDR3 protein: CSARDTYEQYF. DNA of the CDR3: TGCAGTGCTAGAGACACCTACGAGCAGTACTTC.

The chain has TRBV29-1 and TRBJ2-3; possible D gene TRBD2, 6 bases. Trimming pared 7 bases from V and 5 bases from J, leaving 10 bases between. CDR3 length equals 11 residues. Germline V lookup: CDR1 SQVTM, CDR2 ANQGSEA. CDR3 sequence reads: CSGGEEDTQYF. The DNA of the CDR3 is TGCAGCGGGGGGGAGGAAGATACGCAGTATTTT.

The chain joins TRBV19 to TRBJ1-5; 12 bases fit TRBD1. The CDR3 extends over 15 amino acids. Germline V CDR1 and CDR2: LNHDA, SQIVND (reference sequence). V shed 8 bases and J 0 bases; nucleotides not matched to a gene: 2. DNA of the CDR3: TGTGCCAGTGGGACAGGGGGCTTTAGCAATCAGCCCCAGCATTTT. It codes for CASGTGGFSNQPQHF.

This clone was found a few times. The chain uses TRBV19 and TRBJ1-2, with 9 positions matching TRBD1. Trimming took 7 bases from V and 7 from J; bases not matched to a gene: 10. The CDR3 is 14 amino acids. Germline CDR1 reads LNHDA; CDR2 reads SQIVND (reference sequence). Written as DNA, the CDR3 is TGTGCCAGTAATCCAACAGGGGGCGAAGGTGGCTACACCTTC. It is translated as CASNPTGGEGGYTF.

In this sample, this clone turned up a few times. The rearrangement joins TRBV11-1 to TRBJ1-1; TRBD1 aligns across 8 bases. V lost 5 bases, J lost 5 bases, and 10 bases stayed unmatched. This CDR3 has 15 amino acids. Looked up from germline, CDR1 is SGHAT and CDR2 is FQDESV (reference sequence). DNA of the CDR3: TGTGCCAGCAGCCCAGAAGGACAGGGAGGTACTGAAGCTTTCTTT. This gives the protein CASSPEGQGGTEAFF.

This clone has a handful of counts. The chain uses TRBV5-1 and TRBJ2-2; 9 positions match TRBD1. J gave up 7 bases and V 0 bases, and 4 bases lay outside the gene matches. CDR1 is SGHRS, CDR2 YFSETQ, per germline. The CDR3 covers 15 residues. This CDR3 reads CASSLEGQGVGELFF. CDR3 bases: TGCGCCAGCAGCTTGGAGGGACAGGGTGTCGGGGAGCTGTTTTTT. The variable domain in full, completed from reference TRBV5-1 and TRBJ2-2, reads KAGVTQTPRYLIKTRGQQVTLSCSPISGHRSVSWYQQTPGQGLQFLFEYFSETQRNKGNFPGRFSGRQFSNSRSEMNVSTLELGDSALYLCASSLEGQGVGELFFGEGSRLTVL.

The rearrangement links TRBV9 to TRBJ2-5; 8 positions agree with TRBD1. Germline V gene data show CDR1 as SGDLS and CDR2 as YYNGEE. V shed 2 bases, J shed 4 bases, and the junction held 4 bases outside the gene matches. This CDR3 spans 14 amino acids. The CDR3 nucleotides read TGTGCCAGCAGCGTGAGGACAGGGAGAGAGACCCAGTACTTC. Residues: CASSVRTGRETQYF.